The rows below give T cell receptor beta chains drawn from one sample of a study of shared clonotypes between healthy human individuals. TCRdb keeps only in-frame clones here, not all; method: immunoSEQ multiplex PCR. Here the sample spans approximately 2.5 million clones, roughly nine tenths being singletons. The sample taken for sequencing was naive CD4+ T cells sorted from blood. All receptors come from a man between 18 and 29 years old in good health. Each CDR3 is given without its conserved first and last residue.

V	J	CDR3
TRBV15	TRBJ2-1	ATSRVPYNEQF
TRBV19	TRBJ2-3	ASSIYRGGPDTQY
TRBV7-2	TRBJ1-1	ASSLFGDTEAF
TRBV7-6	TRBJ1-4	ASSWGRGNEKLF
TRBV6-5	TRBJ1-1	ASSYSMGQPEAF
TRBV5-1	TRBJ2-1	ASSLGLAGGIEQF
TRBV6-5	TRBJ2-7	ASSYKRGPHYEQY
TRBV30	TRBJ1-4	AWSVPPDRVSPTNEKLF
TRBV5-6	TRBJ1-2	ASSYDRGIYGYT
TRBV5-4	TRBJ1-4	ASSRTVNEKLF
TRBV19	TRBJ2-3	ASSGGSDTQY
TRBV6-1	TRBJ1-5	ASSDFSQGPNQPQH
TRBV7-2	TRBJ1-2	ASSSDRESNGYT
TRBV28	TRBJ1-5	ASSPGRSNQPQH
TRBV9	TRBJ1-6	ASSPETGGKPSPLH
TRBV6-5	TRBJ1-6	ASRTTGENSPLH
TRBV10-1	NA	ASSGLAGDEQY
TRBV6-5	TRBJ1-3	ASRPAGAGNTIY
TRBV5-1	TRBJ1-3	ASRQQGSGNTIY
TRBV10-3	TRBJ2-1	AIGADPGNEQF
TRBV11-2	TRBJ2-7	ASTPPGTSGSYEQY
TRBV27	TRBJ2-2	ASSLYLTGELF
TRBV18	TRBJ1-1	ASSMGYTEAF
TRBV7-2	TRBJ1-2	ASSLVGLEEKRGYT
TRBV5-1	TRBJ2-1	ASSLDRGVHNEQF
TRBV6-1	TRBJ2-1	ASSEAPTPSYNEQF